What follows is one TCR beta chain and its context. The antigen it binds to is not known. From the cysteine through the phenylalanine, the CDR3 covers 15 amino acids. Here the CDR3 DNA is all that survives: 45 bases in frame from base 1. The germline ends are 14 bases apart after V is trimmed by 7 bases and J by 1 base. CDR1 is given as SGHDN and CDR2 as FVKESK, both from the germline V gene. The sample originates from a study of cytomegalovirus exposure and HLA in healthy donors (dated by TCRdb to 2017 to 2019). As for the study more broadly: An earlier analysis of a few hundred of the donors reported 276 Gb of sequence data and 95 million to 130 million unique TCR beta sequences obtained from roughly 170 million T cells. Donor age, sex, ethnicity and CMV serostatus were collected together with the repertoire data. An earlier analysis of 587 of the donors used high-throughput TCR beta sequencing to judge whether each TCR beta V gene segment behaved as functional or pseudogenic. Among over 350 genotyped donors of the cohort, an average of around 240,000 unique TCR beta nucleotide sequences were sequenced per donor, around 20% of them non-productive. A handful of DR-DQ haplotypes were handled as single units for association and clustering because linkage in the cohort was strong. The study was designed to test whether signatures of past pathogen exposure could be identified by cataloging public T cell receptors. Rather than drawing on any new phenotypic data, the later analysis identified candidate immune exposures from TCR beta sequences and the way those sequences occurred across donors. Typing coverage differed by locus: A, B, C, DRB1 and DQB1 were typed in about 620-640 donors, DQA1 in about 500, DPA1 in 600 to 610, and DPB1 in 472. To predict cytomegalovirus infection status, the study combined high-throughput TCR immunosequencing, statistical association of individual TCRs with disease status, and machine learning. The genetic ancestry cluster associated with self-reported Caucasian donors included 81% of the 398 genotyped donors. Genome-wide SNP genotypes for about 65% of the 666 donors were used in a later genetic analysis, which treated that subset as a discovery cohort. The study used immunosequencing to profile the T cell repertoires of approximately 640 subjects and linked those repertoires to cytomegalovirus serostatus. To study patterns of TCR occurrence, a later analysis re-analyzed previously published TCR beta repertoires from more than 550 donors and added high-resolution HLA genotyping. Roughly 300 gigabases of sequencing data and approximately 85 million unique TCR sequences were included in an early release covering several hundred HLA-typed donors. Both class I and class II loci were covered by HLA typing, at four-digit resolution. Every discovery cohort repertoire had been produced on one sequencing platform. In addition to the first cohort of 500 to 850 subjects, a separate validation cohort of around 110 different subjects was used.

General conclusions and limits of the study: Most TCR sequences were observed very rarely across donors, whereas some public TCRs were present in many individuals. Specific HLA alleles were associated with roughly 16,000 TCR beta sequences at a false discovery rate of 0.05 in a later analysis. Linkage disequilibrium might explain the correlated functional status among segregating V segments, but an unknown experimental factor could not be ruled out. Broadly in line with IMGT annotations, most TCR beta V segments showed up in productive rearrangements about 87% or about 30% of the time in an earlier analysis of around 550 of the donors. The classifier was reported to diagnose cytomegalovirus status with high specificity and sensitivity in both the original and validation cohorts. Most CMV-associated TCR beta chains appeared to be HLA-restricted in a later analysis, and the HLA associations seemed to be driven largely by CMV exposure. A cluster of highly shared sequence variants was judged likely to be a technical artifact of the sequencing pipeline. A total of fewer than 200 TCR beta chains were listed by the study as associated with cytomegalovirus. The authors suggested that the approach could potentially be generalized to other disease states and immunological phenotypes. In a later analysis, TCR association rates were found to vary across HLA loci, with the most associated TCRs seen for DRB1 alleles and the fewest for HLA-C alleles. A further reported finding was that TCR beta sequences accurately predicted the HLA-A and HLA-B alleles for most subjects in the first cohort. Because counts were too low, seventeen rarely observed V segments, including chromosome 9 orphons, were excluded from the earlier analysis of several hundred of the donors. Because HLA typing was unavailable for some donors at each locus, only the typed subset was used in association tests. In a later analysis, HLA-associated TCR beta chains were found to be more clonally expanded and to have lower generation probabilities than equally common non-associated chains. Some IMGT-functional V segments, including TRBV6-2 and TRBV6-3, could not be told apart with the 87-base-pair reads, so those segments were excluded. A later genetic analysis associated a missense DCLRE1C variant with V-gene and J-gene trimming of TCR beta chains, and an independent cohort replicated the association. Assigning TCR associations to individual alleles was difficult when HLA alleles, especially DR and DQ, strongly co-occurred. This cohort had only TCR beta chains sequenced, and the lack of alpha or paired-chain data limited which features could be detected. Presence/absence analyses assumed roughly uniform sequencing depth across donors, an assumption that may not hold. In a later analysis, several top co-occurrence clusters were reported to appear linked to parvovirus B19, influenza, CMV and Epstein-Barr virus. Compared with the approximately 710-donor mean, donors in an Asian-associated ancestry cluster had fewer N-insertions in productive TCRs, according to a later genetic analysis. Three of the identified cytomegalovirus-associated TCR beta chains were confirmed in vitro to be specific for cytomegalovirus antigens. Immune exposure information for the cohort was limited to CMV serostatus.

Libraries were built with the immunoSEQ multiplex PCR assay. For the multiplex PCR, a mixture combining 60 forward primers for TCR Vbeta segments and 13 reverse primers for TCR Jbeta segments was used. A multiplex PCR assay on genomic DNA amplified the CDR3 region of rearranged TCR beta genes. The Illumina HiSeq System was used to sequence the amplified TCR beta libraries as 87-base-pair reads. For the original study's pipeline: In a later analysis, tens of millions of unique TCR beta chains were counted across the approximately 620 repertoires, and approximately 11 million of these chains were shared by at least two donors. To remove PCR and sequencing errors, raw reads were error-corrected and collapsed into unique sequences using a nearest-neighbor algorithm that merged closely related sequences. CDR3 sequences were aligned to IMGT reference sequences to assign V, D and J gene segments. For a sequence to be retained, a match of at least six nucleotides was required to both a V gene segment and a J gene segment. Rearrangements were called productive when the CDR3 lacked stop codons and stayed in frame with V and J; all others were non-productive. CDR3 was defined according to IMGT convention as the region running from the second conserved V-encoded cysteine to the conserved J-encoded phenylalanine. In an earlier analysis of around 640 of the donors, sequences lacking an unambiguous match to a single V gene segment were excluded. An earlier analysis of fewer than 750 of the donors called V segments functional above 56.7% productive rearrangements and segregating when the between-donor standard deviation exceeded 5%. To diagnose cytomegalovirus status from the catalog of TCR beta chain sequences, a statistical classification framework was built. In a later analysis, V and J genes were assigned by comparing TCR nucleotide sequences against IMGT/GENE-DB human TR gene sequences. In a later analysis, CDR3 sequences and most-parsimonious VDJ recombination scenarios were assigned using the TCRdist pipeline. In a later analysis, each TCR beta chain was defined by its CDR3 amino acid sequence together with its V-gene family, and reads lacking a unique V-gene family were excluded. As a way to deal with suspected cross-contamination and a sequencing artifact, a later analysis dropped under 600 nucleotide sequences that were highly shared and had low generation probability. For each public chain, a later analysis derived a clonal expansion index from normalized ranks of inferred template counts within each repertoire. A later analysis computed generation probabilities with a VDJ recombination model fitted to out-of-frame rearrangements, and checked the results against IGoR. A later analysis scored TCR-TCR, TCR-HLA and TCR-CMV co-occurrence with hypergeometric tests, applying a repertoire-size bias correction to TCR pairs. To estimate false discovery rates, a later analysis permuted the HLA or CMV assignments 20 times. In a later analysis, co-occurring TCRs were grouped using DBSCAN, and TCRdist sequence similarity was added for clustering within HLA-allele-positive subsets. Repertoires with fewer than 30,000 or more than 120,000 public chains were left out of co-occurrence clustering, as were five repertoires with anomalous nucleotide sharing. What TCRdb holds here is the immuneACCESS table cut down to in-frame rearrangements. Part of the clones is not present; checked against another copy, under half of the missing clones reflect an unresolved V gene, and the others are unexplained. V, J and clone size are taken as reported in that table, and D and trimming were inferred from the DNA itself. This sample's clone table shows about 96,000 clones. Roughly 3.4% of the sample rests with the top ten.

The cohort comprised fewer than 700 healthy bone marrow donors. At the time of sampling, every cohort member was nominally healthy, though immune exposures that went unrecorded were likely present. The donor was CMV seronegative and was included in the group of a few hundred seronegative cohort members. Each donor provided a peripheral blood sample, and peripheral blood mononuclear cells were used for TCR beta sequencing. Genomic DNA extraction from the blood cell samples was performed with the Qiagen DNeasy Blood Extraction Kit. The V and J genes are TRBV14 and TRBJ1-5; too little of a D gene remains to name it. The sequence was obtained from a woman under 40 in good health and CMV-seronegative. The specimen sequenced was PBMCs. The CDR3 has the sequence CASTEGSQSNQPQHF. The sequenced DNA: TGTGCCAGCACCGAAGGGAGTCAGAGCAATCAGCCCCAGCATTTT.